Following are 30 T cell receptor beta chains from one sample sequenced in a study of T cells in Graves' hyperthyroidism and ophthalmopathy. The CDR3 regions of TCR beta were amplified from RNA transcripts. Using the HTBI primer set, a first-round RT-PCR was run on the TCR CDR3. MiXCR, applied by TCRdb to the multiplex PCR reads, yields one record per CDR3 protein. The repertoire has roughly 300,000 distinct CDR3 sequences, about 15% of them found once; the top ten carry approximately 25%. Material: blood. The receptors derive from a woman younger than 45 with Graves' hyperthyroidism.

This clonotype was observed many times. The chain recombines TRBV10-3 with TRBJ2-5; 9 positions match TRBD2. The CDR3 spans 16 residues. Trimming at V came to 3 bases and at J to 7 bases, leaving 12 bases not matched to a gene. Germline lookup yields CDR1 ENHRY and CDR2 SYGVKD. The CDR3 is CAISETAGGPGVTQYF. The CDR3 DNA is TGTGCCATCAGTGAAACGGCGGGAGGGCCCGGGGTGACCCAGTACTTC.

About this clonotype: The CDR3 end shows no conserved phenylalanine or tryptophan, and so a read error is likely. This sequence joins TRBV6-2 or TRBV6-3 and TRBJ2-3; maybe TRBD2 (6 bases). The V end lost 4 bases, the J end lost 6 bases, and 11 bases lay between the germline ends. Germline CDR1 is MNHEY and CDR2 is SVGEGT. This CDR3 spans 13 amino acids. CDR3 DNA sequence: TGTGCCAGCAGTTCCCTAGCGAAGGATACGCAGTATCTT. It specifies CASSSLAKDTQYL.

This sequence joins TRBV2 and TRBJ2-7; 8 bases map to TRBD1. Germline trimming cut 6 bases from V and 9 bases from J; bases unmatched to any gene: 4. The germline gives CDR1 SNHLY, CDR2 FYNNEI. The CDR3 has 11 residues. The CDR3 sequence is CASSRQGRQYF. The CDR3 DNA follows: TGTGCCAGCAGCCGACAGGGGCGGCAGTACTTC.

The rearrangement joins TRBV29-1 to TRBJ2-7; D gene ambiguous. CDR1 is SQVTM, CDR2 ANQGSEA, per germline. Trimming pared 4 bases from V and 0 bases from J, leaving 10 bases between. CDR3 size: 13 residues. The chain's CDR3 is CSVVARSSYEQYF. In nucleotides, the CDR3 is TGCAGCGTTGTAGCCAGGAGCTCCTACGAGCAGTACTTC.

The CDR3 DNA reads as TGCGCCAGCAAAAATGGACAGGGAGTCACAGATACGCAGTATTTT. The encoded protein is CASKNGQGVTDTQYF. The chain is built from TRBV5-1 and TRBJ2-3; 8 bases agree with TRBD1. The germline V gene encodes CDR1 SGHRS and CDR2 YFSETQ. The CDR3 covers 15 residues. The junction had 8 bases not matched to a gene; V was cut back by 6 bases and J by 2 bases.

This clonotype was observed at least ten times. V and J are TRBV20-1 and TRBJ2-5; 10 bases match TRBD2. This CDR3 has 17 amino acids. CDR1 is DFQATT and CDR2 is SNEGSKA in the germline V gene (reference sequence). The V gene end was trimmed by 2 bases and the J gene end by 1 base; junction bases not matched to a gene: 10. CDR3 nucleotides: TGCAGTGCTAGACTCATAGCGGGAGGCCCAATCCAAGAGACCCAGTACTTC. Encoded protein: CSARLIAGGPIQETQYF.

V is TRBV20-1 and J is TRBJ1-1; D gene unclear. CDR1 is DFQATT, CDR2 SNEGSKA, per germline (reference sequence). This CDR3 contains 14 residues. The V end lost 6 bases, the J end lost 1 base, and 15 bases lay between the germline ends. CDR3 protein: CSASSGSGNTEAFF. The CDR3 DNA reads TGCAGTGCCTCATCGGGCTCAGGGAACACTGAAGCTTTCTTT.

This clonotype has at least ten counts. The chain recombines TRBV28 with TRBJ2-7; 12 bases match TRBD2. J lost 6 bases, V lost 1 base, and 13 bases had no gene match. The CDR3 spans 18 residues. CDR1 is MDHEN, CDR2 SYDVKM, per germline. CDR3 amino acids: CASSLSALLAGGHGEQYF. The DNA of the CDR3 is TGTGCCAGCAGTTTATCGGCCTTGCTAGCGGGAGGGCATGGCGAGCAGTACTTC.

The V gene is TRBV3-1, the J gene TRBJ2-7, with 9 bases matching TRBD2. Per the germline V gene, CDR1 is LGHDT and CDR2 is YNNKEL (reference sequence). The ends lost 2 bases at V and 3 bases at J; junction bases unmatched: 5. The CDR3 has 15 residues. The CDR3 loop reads CASSQPTSGRYEQYF. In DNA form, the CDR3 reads TGTGCCAGCAGCCAACCGACTAGCGGTCGCTACGAGCAGTACTTC.

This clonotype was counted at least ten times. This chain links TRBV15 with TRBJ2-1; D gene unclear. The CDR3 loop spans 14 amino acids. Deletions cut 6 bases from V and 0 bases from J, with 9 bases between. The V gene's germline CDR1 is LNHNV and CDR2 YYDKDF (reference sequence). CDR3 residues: CATRDAASYNEQFF. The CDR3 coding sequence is TGTGCCACCAGGGACGCGGCCTCCTACAATGAGCAGTTCTTC.

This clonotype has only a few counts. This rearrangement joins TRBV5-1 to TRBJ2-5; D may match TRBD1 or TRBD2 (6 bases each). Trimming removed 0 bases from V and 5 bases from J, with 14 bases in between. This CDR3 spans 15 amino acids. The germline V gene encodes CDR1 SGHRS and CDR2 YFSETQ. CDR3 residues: CASSLEGGGPETQYF. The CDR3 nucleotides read TGCGCCAGCAGCTTGGAAGGAGGGGGGCCCGAGACCCAGTACTTC.

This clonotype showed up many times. The CDR3 DNA reads as TGTGCCAGCAGGAGGGGTGCTTGGGATGAGCAGTTCTTC. Translation: CASRRGAWDEQFF. The chain links TRBV27 to TRBJ2-1; perhaps D is TRBD1 or TRBD2 (5 bases each). Trimming took off 6 bases at V and 8 bases at J, with 14 bases between the two ends. Germline lookup yields CDR1 MNHEY and CDR2 SMNVEV (reference sequence). This CDR3 contains 13 residues.

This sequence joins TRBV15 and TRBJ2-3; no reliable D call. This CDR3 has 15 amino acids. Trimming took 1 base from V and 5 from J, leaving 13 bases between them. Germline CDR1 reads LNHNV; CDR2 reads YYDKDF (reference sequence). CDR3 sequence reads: CATSRGVTARDTQYF. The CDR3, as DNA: TGTGCCACCAGCAGAGGAGTAACGGCCCGAGATACGCAGTATTTT. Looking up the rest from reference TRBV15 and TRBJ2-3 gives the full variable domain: DAMVIQNPRYQVTQFGKPVTLSCSQTLNHNVMYWYQQKSSQAPKLLFHYYDKDFNNEADTPDNFQSRRPNTSFCFLDIRSPGLGDTAMYLCATSRGVTARDTQYFGPGTRLTVL.

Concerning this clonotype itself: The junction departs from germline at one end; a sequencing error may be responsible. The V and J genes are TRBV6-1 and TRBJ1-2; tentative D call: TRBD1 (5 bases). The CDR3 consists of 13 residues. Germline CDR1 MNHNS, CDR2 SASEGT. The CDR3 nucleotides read TGTGCCGGCAGTGGCGGGGGTCGGTATGGCTACACCTTC. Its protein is CAGSGGGRYGYTF.

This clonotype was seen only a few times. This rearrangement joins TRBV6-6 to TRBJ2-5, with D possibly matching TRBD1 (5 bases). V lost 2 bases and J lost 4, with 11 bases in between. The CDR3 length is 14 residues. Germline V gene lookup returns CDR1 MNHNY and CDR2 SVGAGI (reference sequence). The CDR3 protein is CASSYRAQGETQYF. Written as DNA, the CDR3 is TGTGCCAGCAGTTACAGGGCGCAGGGAGAGACCCAGTACTTC.

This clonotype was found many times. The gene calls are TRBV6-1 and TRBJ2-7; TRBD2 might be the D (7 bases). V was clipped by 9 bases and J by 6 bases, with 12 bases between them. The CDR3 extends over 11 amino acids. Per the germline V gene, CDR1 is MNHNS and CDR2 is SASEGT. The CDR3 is CASTGGTEQYF. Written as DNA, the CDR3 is TGTGCCAGTACGGGGGGCACCGAGCAGTACTTC.

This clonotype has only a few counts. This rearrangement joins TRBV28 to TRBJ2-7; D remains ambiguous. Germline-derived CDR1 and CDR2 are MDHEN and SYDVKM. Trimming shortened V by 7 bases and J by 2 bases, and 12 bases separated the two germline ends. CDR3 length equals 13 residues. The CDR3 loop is CASKRRGPYEQYF. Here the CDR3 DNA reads TGTGCCAGCAAAAGGCGAGGACCCTACGAGCAGTACTTC.

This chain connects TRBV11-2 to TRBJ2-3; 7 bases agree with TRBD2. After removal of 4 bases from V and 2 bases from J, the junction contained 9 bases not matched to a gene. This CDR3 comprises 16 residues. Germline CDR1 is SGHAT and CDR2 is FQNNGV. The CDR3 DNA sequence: TGTGCCAGCAGCTCGGGGGGAGCGGGACCCACAGATACGCAGTATTTT. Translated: CASSSGGAGPTDTQYF. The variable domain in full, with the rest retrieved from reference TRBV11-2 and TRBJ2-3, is EAGVAQSPRYKIIEKRQSVAFWCNPISGHATLYWYQQILGQGPKLLIQFQNNGVVDDSQLPKDRFSAERLKGVDSTLKIQPAKLEDSAVYLCASSSGGAGPTDTQYFGPGTRLTVL.

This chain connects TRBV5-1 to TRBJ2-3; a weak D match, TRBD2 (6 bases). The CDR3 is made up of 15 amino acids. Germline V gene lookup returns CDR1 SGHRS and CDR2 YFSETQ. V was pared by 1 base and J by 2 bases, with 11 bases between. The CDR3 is CASSLSTGDTDTQYF. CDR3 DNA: TGCGCCAGCAGCTTGTCCACGGGAGACACAGATACGCAGTATTTT.

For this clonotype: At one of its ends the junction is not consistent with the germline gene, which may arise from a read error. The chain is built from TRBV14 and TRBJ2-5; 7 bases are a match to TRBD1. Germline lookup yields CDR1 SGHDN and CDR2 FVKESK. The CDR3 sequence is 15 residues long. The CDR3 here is CASSSRGPRQETQCF. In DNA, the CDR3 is TGTGCCAGCAGCTCAAGGGGGCCTCGACAAGAGACCCAGTGCTTC. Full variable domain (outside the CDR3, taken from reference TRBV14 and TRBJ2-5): EAGVTQFPSHSVIEKGQTVTLRCDPISGHDNLYWYRRVMGKEIKFLLHFVKESKQDESGMPNNRFLAERTGGTYSTLKVQPAELEDSGVYFCASSSRGPRQETQCFGPGTRLLVL.

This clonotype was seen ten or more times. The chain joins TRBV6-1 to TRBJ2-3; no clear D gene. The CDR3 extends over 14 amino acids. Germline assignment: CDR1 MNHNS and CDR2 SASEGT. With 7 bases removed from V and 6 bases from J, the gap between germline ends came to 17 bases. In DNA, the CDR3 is TGTGCCAGCAAAGATGCATCGTGGACCGATACGCAGTATTTT. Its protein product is CASKDASWTDTQYF.

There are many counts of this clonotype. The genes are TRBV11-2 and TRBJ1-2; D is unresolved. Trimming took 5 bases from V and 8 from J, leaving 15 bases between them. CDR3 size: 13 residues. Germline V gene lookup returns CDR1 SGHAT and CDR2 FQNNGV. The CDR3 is CASSLGKLEGYTF. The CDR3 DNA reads TGTGCCAGCAGCCTGGGAAAATTGGAGGGCTACACCTTC.

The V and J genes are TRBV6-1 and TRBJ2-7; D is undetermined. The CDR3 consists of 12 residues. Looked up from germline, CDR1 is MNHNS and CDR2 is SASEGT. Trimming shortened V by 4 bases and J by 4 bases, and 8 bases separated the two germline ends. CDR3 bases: TGTGCCAGCAGTGGTCTGAGATACGAGCAGTACTTC. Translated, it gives CASSGLRYEQYF.

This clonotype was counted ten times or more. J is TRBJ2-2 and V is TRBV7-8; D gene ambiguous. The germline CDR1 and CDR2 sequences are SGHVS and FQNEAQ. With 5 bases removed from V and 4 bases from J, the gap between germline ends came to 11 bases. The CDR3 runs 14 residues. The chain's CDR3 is CASSPATLTGELFF. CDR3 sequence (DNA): TGTGCCAGCAGCCCGGCCACCCTCACCGGGGAGCTGTTTTTT.

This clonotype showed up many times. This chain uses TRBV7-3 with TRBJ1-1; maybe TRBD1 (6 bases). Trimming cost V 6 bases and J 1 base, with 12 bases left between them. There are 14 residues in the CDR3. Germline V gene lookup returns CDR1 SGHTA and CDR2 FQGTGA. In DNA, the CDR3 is TGTGCCAGCAGTTGGGCAGGGGCGAACACTGAAGCTTTCTTT. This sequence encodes CASSWAGANTEAFF.

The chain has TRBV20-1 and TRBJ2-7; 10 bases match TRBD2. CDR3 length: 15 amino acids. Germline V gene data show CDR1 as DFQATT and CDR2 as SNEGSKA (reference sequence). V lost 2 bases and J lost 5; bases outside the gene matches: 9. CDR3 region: CSARPLAGAYDEQYF. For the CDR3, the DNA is TGCAGTGCTAGACCTCTAGCGGGAGCCTATGACGAGCAGTACTTC.

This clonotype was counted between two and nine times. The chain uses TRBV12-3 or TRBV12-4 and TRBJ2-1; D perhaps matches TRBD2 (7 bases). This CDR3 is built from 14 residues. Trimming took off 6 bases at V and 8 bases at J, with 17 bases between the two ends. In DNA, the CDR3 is TGTGCCAGCAGGCAGGGGTGGGGGAGGGATGAGCAGTTCTTC. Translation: CASRQGWGRDEQFF.

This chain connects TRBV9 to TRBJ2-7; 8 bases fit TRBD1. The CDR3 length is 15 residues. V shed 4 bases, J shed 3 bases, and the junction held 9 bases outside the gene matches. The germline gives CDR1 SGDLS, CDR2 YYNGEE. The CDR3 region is CASSPDRGRFYEQYF. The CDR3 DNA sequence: TGTGCCAGCAGCCCCGACAGGGGCAGGTTCTACGAGCAGTACTTC.

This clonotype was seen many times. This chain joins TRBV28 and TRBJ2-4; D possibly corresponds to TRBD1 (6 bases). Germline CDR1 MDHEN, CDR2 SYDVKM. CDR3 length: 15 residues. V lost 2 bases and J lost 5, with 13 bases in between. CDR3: CASSLNGTPQNIQYF. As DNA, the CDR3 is TGTGCCAGCAGTTTAAACGGGACACCCCAAAACATTCAGTACTTC.

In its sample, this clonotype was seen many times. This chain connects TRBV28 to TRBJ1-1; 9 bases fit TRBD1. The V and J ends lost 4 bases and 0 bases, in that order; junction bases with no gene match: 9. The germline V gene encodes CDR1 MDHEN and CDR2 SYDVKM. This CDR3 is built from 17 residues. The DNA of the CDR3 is TGTGCCAGCAGTTCCCGGGACAGGGCCCCCATGAACACTGAAGCTTTCTTT. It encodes CASSSRDRAPMNTEAFF. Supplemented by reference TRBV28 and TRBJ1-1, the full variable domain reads DVKVTQSSRYLVKRTGEKVFLECVQDMDHENMFWYRQDPGLGLRLIYFSYDVKMKEKGDIPEGYSVSREKKERFSLILESASTNQTSMYLCASSSRDRAPMNTEAFFGQGTRLTVV.